This T cell receptor (beta chain) was sequenced during a study of T-cell reconstitution after alpha-beta-depleted transplantation in children. Trimming removed 5 bases from V and 4 bases from J; junction bases left unmatched: 6. Germline assignment: CDR1 MNHEY and CDR2 SMNVEV (reference sequence). This CDR3 comprises 14 residues. Unique molecular identifiers were used to barcode this TCRbeta library. TCRdb passed the PCR reads through MiXCR, listing each CDR3 protein once. The data hold hundreds of thousands of distinct CDR3 sequences, with about an eighth observed a single time. This TCR came from a human donor who donated a stem cell graft to a child with combined immunodeficiency. The sequencing here drew on PBMCs from the stem cell graft donor, taken from the stem cell graft. This chain links TRBV27 with TRBJ2-5, with TRBD1 matching 8 bases. CDR3 coding DNA: TGTGCCAGCAGTGCAAAACAGGGGGGAGAGACCCAGTACTTC. Its translation is CASSAKQGGETQYF.